A selection of T cell receptor beta chains follows, all from one sample in a study of human thymus T cells. The repertoire was sequenced with immunoSEQ multiplex PCR; TCRdb's copy has only in-frame clones and lacks some. There are 60,000 to 75,000 clones in the sample; approximately 95% occur only once, and about 0.032% lies in the top ten. The specimen sequenced was thymus tissue. Every receptor here comes from a girl less than two years old with a congenital heart defect but otherwise immunologically healthy. Each CDR3 is given with its conserved first and last residue. A D gene is named only where the DNA matches it firmly. Only some rows state a clone size, as once, few, many or a class for expanded clones.

cdr3_aa: CASSERGGETQYF; cdr3_nt: TGTGCCAGCAGTGAAAGAGGGGGAGAGACCCAGTACTTC; d_call: NA; j_call: TRBJ2-5; clone_size: NA; v_call: TRBV6-1
cdr3_aa: CASSIEEGAGGANVLTF; cdr3_nt: TGTGCCAGTAGTATAGAGGAGGGGGCAGGTGGGGCCAACGTCCTGACTTTC; d_call: NA; j_call: TRBJ2-6; clone_size: NA; v_call: TRBV19
cdr3_aa: CAWSGCVGDTDTQYF; cdr3_nt: TGTGCCTGGAGTGGGTGTGTGGGGGATACAGATACGCAGTATTTT; d_call: NA; j_call: TRBJ2-3; clone_size: NA; v_call: TRBV30
cdr3_aa: CASSFWASTPPGSYEQYF; cdr3_nt: TGCGCCAGCAGCTTTTGGGCATCCACCCCCCCCGGATCCTACGAGCAGTACTTC; d_call: NA; j_call: TRBJ2-7; clone_size: few; v_call: TRBV5-1
cdr3_aa: CASSVEGGPYNEQFF; cdr3_nt: TGTGCCAGCAGCGTAGAAGGAGGCCCCTACAATGAGCAGTTCTTC; d_call: NA; j_call: TRBJ2-1; clone_size: NA; v_call: TRBV9
cdr3_aa: CASRLTFRGQGVQEQYF; cdr3_nt: TGTGCCAGCAGACTCACCTTCCGGGGACAGGGTGTTCAAGAGCAGTACTTC; d_call: TRBD1; j_call: TRBJ2-7; clone_size: NA; v_call: TRBV28
cdr3_aa: CASSYPGKGSYEQYF; cdr3_nt: TGTGCCAGCAGTTACCCCGGGAAAGGCTCCTACGAGCAGTACTTC; d_call: NA; j_call: TRBJ2-7; clone_size: NA; v_call: TRBV6-6
cdr3_aa: CASSSTGIGDQPQHF; cdr3_nt: TGCGCCAGCAGCTCGACAGGGATTGGCGATCAGCCCCAGCATTTT; d_call: TRBD1; j_call: TRBJ1-5; clone_size: NA; v_call: TRBV4-1
cdr3_aa: CASSHGPDEQFF; cdr3_nt: TGTGCCAGCAGTCACGGCCCGGATGAGCAGTTCTTC; d_call: NA; j_call: TRBJ2-1; clone_size: NA; v_call: TRBV2
cdr3_aa: CASRRDRHTGELFF; cdr3_nt: TGTGCCAGCCGCCGGGACAGACACACCGGGGAGCTGTTTTTT; d_call: TRBD1; j_call: TRBJ2-2; clone_size: NA; v_call: TRBV28
cdr3_aa: CASSIRSQGGEQYF; cdr3_nt: TGTGCCAGTAGTATACGATCGCAGGGGGGCGAGCAGTACTTC; d_call: NA; j_call: TRBJ2-7; clone_size: NA; v_call: TRBV19
cdr3_aa: CASSDRTGEQDSNQPQHF; cdr3_nt: TGTGCCAGCAGTGATCGGACAGGGGAGCAGGATAGCAATCAGCCCCAGCATTTT; d_call: TRBD1; j_call: TRBJ1-5; clone_size: NA; v_call: TRBV2
cdr3_aa: CAISVYSSDGYTF; cdr3_nt: TGTGCCATCAGTGTATACAGCTCAGATGGCTACACCTTC; d_call: NA; j_call: TRBJ1-2; clone_size: once; v_call: TRBV6-1
cdr3_aa: CASSPGQGGRLDTEAFF; cdr3_nt: TGTGCCAGCAGCCCGGGACAGGGGGGGCGTTTGGACACTGAAGCTTTCTTT; d_call: TRBD1; j_call: TRBJ1-1; clone_size: NA; v_call: TRBV28
cdr3_aa: CASSLGPSGNTIYF; cdr3_nt: TGTGCCAGCAGCTTAGGGCCCTCTGGAAACACCATATATTTT; d_call: NA; j_call: TRBJ1-3; clone_size: NA; v_call: TRBV13
cdr3_aa: CAWKAPWTDEQYF; cdr3_nt: TGTGCCTGGAAGGCCCCCTGGACAGACGAGCAGTACTTC; d_call: NA; j_call: TRBJ2-7; clone_size: once; v_call: TRBV30
cdr3_aa: CASSQIHRVHYGYTF; cdr3_nt: TGTGCCAGCAGCCAAATCCACAGGGTGCACTATGGCTACACCTTC; d_call: NA; j_call: TRBJ1-2; clone_size: NA; v_call: TRBV14
cdr3_aa: CAIRDSTEAFF; cdr3_nt: TGTGCCATCAGGGACAGTACTGAAGCTTTCTTT; d_call: NA; j_call: TRBJ1-1; clone_size: once; v_call: TRBV10-3
cdr3_aa: CASSVDQREGPYNEQFF; cdr3_nt: TGTGCCAGCAGCGTAGACCAGCGGGAGGGCCCTTACAATGAGCAGTTCTTC; d_call: TRBD2; j_call: TRBJ2-1; clone_size: once; v_call: TRBV9
cdr3_aa: CASSFIQGGVSNQPQHF; cdr3_nt: TGTGCCAGCAGCTTTATACAGGGCGGGGTGAGCAATCAGCCCCAGCATTTT; d_call: NA; j_call: TRBJ1-5; clone_size: NA; v_call: TRBV5-8
cdr3_aa: CASSRPGHPPTWNTEAFF; cdr3_nt: TGTGCCAGCAGTAGGCCGGGACATCCACCTACGTGGAACACTGAAGCTTTCTTT; d_call: NA; j_call: TRBJ1-1; clone_size: NA; v_call: TRBV2
cdr3_aa: CASSPRAFF; cdr3_nt: TGTGCCAGCAGCCCCCGAGCTTTCTTT; d_call: NA; j_call: TRBJ1-1; clone_size: few; v_call: TRBV7-2